These 2 T cell receptor beta chains were all obtained from the same sample, sequenced in a study of OX40 agonist ivuxolimab in advanced cancers. Libraries were made using the immunoSEQ multiplex PCR assay. Sourced from immuneACCESS, this table was stored by TCRdb with only in-frame sequences that have V and J called. A share of the clones is absent; for the studies checked, an unresolved V gene accounts for under half, and the remainder has no known explanation. Recorded for this sample are fewer than 80,000 clones; 80% to 90% of them occurred a single time. About 4% of the sample belongs to the ten largest clones. The starting material was CD4+ or CD8+ T cells sorted from blood, obtained in a trial of the OX40 agonist ivuxolimab. The receptors were gathered from an adult with an advanced solid tumor such as melanoma, head and neck, liver or kidney cancer.

The rearrangement links TRBV19 to TRBJ2-5, with 12 bases fitting TRBD2. CDR3 length equals 15 residues. V gave up 9 bases and J gave up 4 bases; unmatched junction bases: 9. The germline V gene has CDR1 LNHDA and CDR2 SQIVND (reference sequence). Here the CDR3 DNA reads TGTGCCAGCGGAATACTAGCGGGAGGACGAGAGACCCAGTACTTC. Amino acids: CASGILAGGRETQYF. The complete variable domain, with remaining parts taken from reference TRBV19 and TRBJ2-5, reads DGGITQSPKYLFRKEGQNVTLSCEQNLNHDAMYWYRQDPGQGLRLIYYSQIVNDFQKGDIAEGYSVSREKKESFPLTVTSAQKNPTAFYLCASGILAGGRETQYFGPGTRLLVL.

V and J are TRBV9 and TRBJ1-5; tentatively, D is TRBD1 (6 bases). This CDR3 comprises 16 residues. Trimming removed 0 bases at V and 7 bases at J, with 17 bases between. Germline values: CDR1 SGDLS, CDR2 YYNGEE. The CDR3 sequence is CASSVDGRAGGQPQHF. In DNA form, the CDR3 reads TGTGCCAGCAGCGTAGATGGCAGGGCGGGGGGCCAGCCCCAGCATTTT.